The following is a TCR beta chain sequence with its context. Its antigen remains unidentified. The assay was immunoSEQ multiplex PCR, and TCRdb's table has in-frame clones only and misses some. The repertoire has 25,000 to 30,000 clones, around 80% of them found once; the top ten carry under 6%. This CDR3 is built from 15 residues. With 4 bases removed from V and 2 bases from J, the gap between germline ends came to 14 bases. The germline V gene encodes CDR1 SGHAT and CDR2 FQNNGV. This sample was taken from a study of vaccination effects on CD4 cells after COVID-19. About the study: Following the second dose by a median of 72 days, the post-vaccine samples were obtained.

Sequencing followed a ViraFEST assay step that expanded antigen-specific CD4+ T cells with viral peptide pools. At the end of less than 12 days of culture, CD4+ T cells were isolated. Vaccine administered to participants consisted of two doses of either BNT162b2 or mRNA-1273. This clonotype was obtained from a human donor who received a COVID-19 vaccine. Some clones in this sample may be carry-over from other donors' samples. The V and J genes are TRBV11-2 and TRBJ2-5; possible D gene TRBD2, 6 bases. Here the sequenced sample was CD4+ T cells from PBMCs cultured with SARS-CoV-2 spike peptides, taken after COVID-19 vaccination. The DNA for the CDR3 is TGTGCCAGCAGCTCACGCGGGGCGATACAAGAGACCCAGTACTTC. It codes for CASSSRGAIQETQYF.